The rows below give T cell receptor beta chains drawn from one sample of a study of Ad26.COV2.S vaccination and SARS-CoV-2 variants. The protocol was immunoSEQ multiplex PCR, while the TCRdb copy is restricted to in-frame clones and leaves out a portion. The table lists about 400,000 clones, 70% to 90% of them singletons, with around 1.8% in the top ten. This sample comprised peripheral blood, obtained in a trial of Ad26.COV2.S vaccine versus placebo. All receptors come from a person aged 18 to 65 who received the Ad26.COV2.S COVID-19 vaccine or a placebo. The CDR3 runs from the conserved cysteine through the conserved F or W. Fields, in order: clone size, J gene, D gene, V gene, CDR3 DNA, CDR3 protein. The D gene is left open where the match is weak. Clone sizes are given selectively: once, few, many, or a class where the clone is expanded.

.,TRBJ2-3,.,TRBV29-1,TGCAGCGTGGGGCCCGGGGGGCCTACAGATACGCAGTATTTT,CSVGPGGPTDTQYF
.,TRBJ1-3,.,TRBV6-1,TGTGCCAGCAGTGAGCTTGGGCAGACCCTGGGAAACACCATATATTTT,CASSELGQTLGNTIYF
few,TRBJ1-6,.,TRBV7-9,TGTGCCAGCAGCCCATCGACAGGCGGATTGGGGTCACCCCTCCACTTT,CASSPSTGGLGSPLHF
.,TRBJ1-1,.,TRBV12-3/TRBV12-4,TGTGCCAGCAGCCAGGGACCTAACACTGAAGCTTTCTTT,CASSQGPNTEAFF
.,TRBJ2-1,.,TRBV12-3/TRBV12-4,TGTGCCAGCAGCCTCGACTTCGACCGGCTACAGTTCTTC,CASSLDFDRLQFF
.,TRBJ2-7,TRBD1,TRBV11-3,TGTGCCAGCAGCGAAGGACAGGGGGGCGAGCAGTACTTC,CASSEGQGGEQYF
.,TRBJ1-5,TRBD1,TRBV19,TGTGCCAGTAGACAGGGGTATCAGCCCCAGCATTTT,CASRQGYQPQHF
.,TRBJ1-2,TRBD1,TRBV6-5,TGTGCCACCGAGACGAGTCTAGACAGGGGCTATGGCTACACCTTC,CATETSLDRGYGYTF
few,TRBJ1-1,.,TRBV27,TGTGCCAGCAGTTTATTAGGGGGGGATGAAGCTTTCTTT,CASSLLGGDEAFF
.,TRBJ1-4,.,TRBV7-9,TGTGCCAGCAGCCAAGGGATACTTAATGAAAAACTGTTTTTT,CASSQGILNEKLFF
.,TRBJ2-7,TRBD2,TRBV4-1,TGCGCCAGCAGCCAAGCACTAGCGGGAGACTACGAGCAGTACTTC,CASSQALAGDYEQYF
few,TRBJ1-1,TRBD1,TRBV30,TGTGCCTGGAGGTGGACAGGGGGCGTCGGGAACACTGAAGCTTTCTTT,CAWRWTGGVGNTEAFF
once,TRBJ2-5,.,TRBV5-1,TGCGCCAGCAGCTGGAAACCGGGACAAGTCCAAGAGACCCAGTACTTC,CASSWKPGQVQETQYF
once,TRBJ2-1,.,TRBV2,TGTGCCAGCACCTTCCCGTTGAGCGATGAGCAGTTCTTC,CASTFPLSDEQFF
.,TRBJ2-5,.,TRBV28,TGTGCCAGCAGTTTATGGGGAGGGGGAGAGGAGACCCAGTACTTC,CASSLWGGGEETQYF
.,TRBJ2-5,.,TRBV30,TGTGCCTGGAGTCTATACGGACCCCAAGAGACCCAGTACTTC,CAWSLYGPQETQYF
.,TRBJ1-1,.,TRBV3-1/TRBV3-2,TGTGCCAGCAGCCAAGGTAAGGGCACTGAAGCTTTCTTT,CASSQGKGTEAFF
.,TRBJ2-2,TRBD1,TRBV19,TGTGCCAGTAGGACTCGGGGGGACAGGGGTTCTTTCAACACCGGGGAGCTGTTTTTT,CASRTRGDRGSFNTGELFF
.,TRBJ2-1,.,TRBV4-3,TGCGCCAGCAGCCAGCAACAGGGTCAGGGCGATGAGCAGTTCTTC,CASSQQQGQGDEQFF
few,TRBJ2-2,.,TRBV6-5,TGTGCCAGCCTAGGGGGGGCGCGGACCGGGGAGCTGTTTTTT,CASLGGARTGELFF
once,TRBJ1-6,.,TRBV6-5,TGTGCCAGCAACGACCGGGGCAGGGATAATTCACCCCTCCACTTT,CASNDRGRDNSPLHF
.,TRBJ1-5,.,TRBV6-1,TGTGCCAGCAGTGCCCATCGGACAGATAGCAATCAGCCCCAGCATTTT,CASSAHRTDSNQPQHF
.,TRBJ2-5,.,TRBV7-2,TGTGCCAGCAGCTTAGAGGGTAGGACCCAGTACTTC,CASSLEGRTQYF
.,TRBJ1-4,.,TRBV7-9,TGTGCCAGCAAAAGAGGTTCTAATGAAAAACTGTTTTTT,CASKRGSNEKLFF
.,TRBJ2-5,TRBD2,TRBV5-6,TGTGCCAGCAAGCGGGGGCCTCAAGAGACCCAGTACTTC,CASKRGPQETQYF
.,TRBJ2-2,.,TRBV19,TGTGCTGGTGGAAAACCGAACACCGGGGAGCTGTTTTTT,CAGGKPNTGELFF
.,TRBJ1-5,.,TRBV27,TGTGCCAGCAACCCCCAGGGAGGTCAGCCCCAGCATTTT,CASNPQGGQPQHF
once,TRBJ2-3,.,TRBV4-1,TGCGCCAGCAGCCAAGTGGAGGGAGGGGGGGATACGCAGTATTTT,CASSQVEGGGDTQYF
.,TRBJ2-3,.,TRBV6-2/TRBV6-3,TGTGCCAGCAGTTACGGGTTTATGGGCACAGATACGCAGTATTTT,CASSYGFMGTDTQYF
.,TRBJ2-2,.,TRBV10-2,TGCGCCAGCAGAGTCGGTAGCGGGAACACCGGGGAGCTGTTTTTT,CASRVGSGNTGELFF
.,TRBJ1-2,.,TRBV21-1,TGTGCCAGCGGGAAAATAACAGGGGCCTCCTACTATGGCTACACCTTC,CASGKITGASYYGYTF
.,TRBJ2-1,.,TRBV10-3,TGTGCCATCCGGGCCGGGGCAGGCCAGGGGCATGAGCAGTTCTTC,CAIRAGAGQGHEQFF
.,TRBJ2-5,TRBD1,TRBV19,TGTGCCAGTAGTCTACAGGGGGCTGAGACCCAGTACTTC,CASSLQGAETQYF
.,TRBJ2-1,.,TRBV6-5,TGTGCCAGCAGTTCGAAGTGGAGCTCCTACAATGAGCAGTTCTTC,CASSSKWSSYNEQFF
.,TRBJ2-4,TRBD2,TRBV7-3,TGTGCCAGCAGCGTTAGCGGGAGTGAGAAAAACATTCAGTACTTC,CASSVSGSEKNIQYF
once,TRBJ1-1,TRBD1,TRBV5-4,TGTGCCAGCAGCCAACAGGGGGCGCGTACTGAAGCTTTCTTT,CASSQQGARTEAFF
.,TRBJ2-7,TRBD2,TRBV19,TGTGCCACGACCGGGGGGGCGGGTGAGCAGTACTTC,CATTGGAGEQYF
.,TRBJ2-1,.,TRBV7-2,TGTGCCAGCAGCTTGAGCGGGCAGCCCTACAATGAGCAGTTCTTC,CASSLSGQPYNEQFF
.,TRBJ2-3,TRBD2,TRBV27,TGTGCCAGCAGTTTAAGGGGAGCGGGAGGGAGCGGCACAGATACGCAGTATTTT,CASSLRGAGGSGTDTQYF
.,TRBJ2-5,.,TRBV11-2,TGTGCCAGCAGCTTACTAGGATGGGAGACCCAGTACTTC,CASSLLGWETQYF
.,TRBJ2-5,TRBD2,TRBV10-1,TGCGCCAGCAGTGAGTCAGCGGGAGAGGGCGAGACCCAGTACTTC,CASSESAGEGETQYF
.,TRBJ2-3,TRBD2,TRBV5-1,TGCGCCAGCAGCTTGGGCTTACTAGCGGTACGAGCAGATACGCAGTATTTT,CASSLGLLAVRADTQYF
.,TRBJ2-7,.,TRBV30,TGTGCCTGGAGTGTATCGGGACCCTACGAGCAGTACTTC,CAWSVSGPYEQYF
.,TRBJ2-7,.,TRBV19,TGTGCCAGTAGTATGGAGGGGTCCGCCTACGAGCAGTACTTC,CASSMEGSAYEQYF
.,TRBJ2-7,.,TRBV6-1,TGTGCCAGCAGTGAAGCGCTTCTTGAGGAGCAGTACTTC,CASSEALLEEQYF
.,TRBJ1-1,.,TRBV18,TGTGCCAGCTCACCCCGGGGAAGCGACACTGAAGCTTTCTTT,CASSPRGSDTEAFF
.,TRBJ2-1,TRBD1,TRBV18,TGTGCCAGCTCACTTACCGGGACAGGGTCTTACAATGAGCAGTTCTTC,CASSLTGTGSYNEQFF
.,TRBJ2-5,.,TRBV4-2,TGTGCCAGCAGCCAAGGTGGAGGGCGGCAAGAGACCCAGTACTTC,CASSQGGGRQETQYF
.,TRBJ2-1,.,TRBV11-2,TGTGCCAGCACCTCCCTACTCAGCTCCTACAATGAGCAGTTCTTC,CASTSLLSSYNEQFF
.,TRBJ2-2,.,TRBV4-1,TGCGCCAGCAGCCAAGTAGTCGTGAACACCGGGGAGCTGTTTTTT,CASSQVVVNTGELFF
.,TRBJ1-4,.,TRBV19,TGTGCCAGCTCGTATGGCCTGAATGAAAAACTGTTTTTT,CASSYGLNEKLFF
.,TRBJ2-7,TRBD2,TRBV7-2,TGTGCCAGCAGCTTAGAACTAGCGATCTACGAGCAGTACTTC,CASSLELAIYEQYF
.,TRBJ1-2,TRBD1,TRBV6-6,TGTGCCAGCAGTTACGCCGGGACAGGTCACTATGGCTACACCTTC,CASSYAGTGHYGYTF
.,TRBJ1-1,.,TRBV7-9,TGTGCCAGCAGCTTAATCACTGAAGCTTTCTTT,CASSLITEAFF
.,TRBJ2-7,.,TRBV3-1/TRBV3-2,TGTGCCAGCAGCCCAGGTAACCACGAGCAGTACTTC,CASSPGNHEQYF
.,TRBJ1-1,.,TRBV6-1,TGTGCCAGCAGTGAGACCGGCCGAAGTGAAGCTTTCTTT,CASSETGRSEAFF
few,TRBJ1-1,.,TRBV5-8,TGTGCCAGCAGCTTTGATACTTGGCTTGGGGATGAAGCTTTCTTT,CASSFDTWLGDEAFF